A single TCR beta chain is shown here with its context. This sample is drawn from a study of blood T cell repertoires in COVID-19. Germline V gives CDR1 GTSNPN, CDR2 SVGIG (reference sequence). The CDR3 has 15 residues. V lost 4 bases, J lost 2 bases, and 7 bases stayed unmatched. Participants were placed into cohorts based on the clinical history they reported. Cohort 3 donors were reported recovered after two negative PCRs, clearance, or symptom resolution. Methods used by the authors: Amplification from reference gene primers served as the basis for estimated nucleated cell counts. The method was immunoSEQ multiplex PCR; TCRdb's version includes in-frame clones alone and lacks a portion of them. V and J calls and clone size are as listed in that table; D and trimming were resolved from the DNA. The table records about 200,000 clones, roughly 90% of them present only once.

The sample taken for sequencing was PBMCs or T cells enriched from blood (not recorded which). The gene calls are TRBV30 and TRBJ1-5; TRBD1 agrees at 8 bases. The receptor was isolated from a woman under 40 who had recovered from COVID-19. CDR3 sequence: CAWTGQGRGNQPQHF. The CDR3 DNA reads TGTGCCTGGACCGGACAGGGTAGGGGCAATCAGCCCCAGCATTTT.